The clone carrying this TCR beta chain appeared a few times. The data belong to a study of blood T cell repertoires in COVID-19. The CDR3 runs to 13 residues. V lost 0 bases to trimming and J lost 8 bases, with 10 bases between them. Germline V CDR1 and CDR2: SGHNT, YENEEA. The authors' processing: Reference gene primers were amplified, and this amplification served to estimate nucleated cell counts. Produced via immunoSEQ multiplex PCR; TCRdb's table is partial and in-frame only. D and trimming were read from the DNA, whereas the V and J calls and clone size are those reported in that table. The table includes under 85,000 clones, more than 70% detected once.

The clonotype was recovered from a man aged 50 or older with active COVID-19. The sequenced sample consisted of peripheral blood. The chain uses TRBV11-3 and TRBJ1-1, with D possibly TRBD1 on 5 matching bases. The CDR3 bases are TGTGCCAGCAGCTTAGATGGGGAGGGGGAAGCTTTCTTT. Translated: CASSLDGEGEAFF.